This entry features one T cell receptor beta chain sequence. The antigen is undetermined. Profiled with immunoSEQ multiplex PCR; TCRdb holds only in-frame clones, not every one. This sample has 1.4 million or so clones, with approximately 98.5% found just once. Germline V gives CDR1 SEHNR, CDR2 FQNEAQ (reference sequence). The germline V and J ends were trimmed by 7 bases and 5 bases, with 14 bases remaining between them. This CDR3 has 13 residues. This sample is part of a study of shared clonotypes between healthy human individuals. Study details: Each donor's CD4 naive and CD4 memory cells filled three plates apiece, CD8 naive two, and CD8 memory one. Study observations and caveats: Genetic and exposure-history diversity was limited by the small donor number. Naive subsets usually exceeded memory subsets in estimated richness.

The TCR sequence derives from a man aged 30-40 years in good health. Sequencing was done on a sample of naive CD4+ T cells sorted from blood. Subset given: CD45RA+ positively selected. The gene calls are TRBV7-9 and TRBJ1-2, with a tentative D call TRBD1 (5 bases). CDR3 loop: CASNQGTDYGYTF. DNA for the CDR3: TGTGCCAGCAATCAAGGGACCGATTATGGCTACACCTTC. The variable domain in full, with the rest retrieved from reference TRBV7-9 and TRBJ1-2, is DTGVSQNPRHKITKRGQNVTFRCDPISEHNRLYWYRQTLGQGPEFLTYFQNEAQLEKSRLLSDRFSAERPKGSFSTLEIQRTEQGDSAMYLCASNQGTDYGYTFGSGTRLTVV.